The 4 T cell receptor beta chains reported below all come from one sample, sequenced in a study of regulatory T cells in long-lasting Graves disease. Time point described: newly diagnosed GD, antithyroid drugs for less than 3 months. PBMC RNA served as the TCR library source. Arm-PCR of CDR3 regions and iRepertoire HTBI primers were used to build TCR beta libraries. One entry per CDR3 protein results from TCRdb running MiXCR on the multiplex PCR reads. The data show 450,000 to 600,000 distinct CDR3 sequences, about 14% seen once. The same sample was also studied in work on T cells in Graves' hyperthyroidism and ophthalmopathy.

Material: peripheral blood mononuclear cells (PBMCs), obtained at new diagnosis, from a patient treated with antithyroid drugs. These receptors originate from a man aged 30 to 45 with Graves disease.

In its sample, this clonotype was seen many times. This rearrangement joins TRBV5-1 to TRBJ1-1; 7 bases fit TRBD1. The V segment lost 4 bases and the J segment 0 bases; nucleotides outside the gene matches: 9. The CDR3 runs to 16 residues. CDR1 and CDR2 from the germline V gene are SGHRS and YFSETQ. CDR3 region: CASSAGQALMNTEAFF. CDR3 sequence (DNA): TGCGCCAGCAGCGCCGGACAGGCCCTCATGAACACTGAAGCTTTCTTT. The whole variable domain, filled in from reference TRBV5-1 and TRBJ1-1, reads KAGVTQTPRYLIKTRGQQVTLSCSPISGHRSVSWYQQTPGQGLQFLFEYFSETQRNKGNFPGRFSGRQFSNSRSEMNVSTLELGDSALYLCASSAGQALMNTEAFFGQGTRLTVV.

V and J are TRBV18 and TRBJ1-2, with D perhaps TRBD1 (5 bases). CDR3 length: 15 amino acids. The V and J ends lost 5 bases and 4 bases respectively, with 17 bases between them. Per germline, CDR1 KGHSH and CDR2 LQKENI. As DNA, the CDR3 is TGTGCCAGCTCATCTGGGACGTCAAGGATCTATGGCTACACCTTC. This translates into CASSSGTSRIYGYTF.

This clonotype was recorded many times. CDR3 protein: CASTGTGVNGYTF. In DNA, the CDR3 is TGTGCCAGCACCGGGACAGGAGTTAATGGCTACACCTTC. J is TRBJ1-2 and V is TRBV2, with 8 bases matching TRBD1. Germline V gene data show CDR1 as SNHLY and CDR2 as FYNNEI. This CDR3 has 13 amino acids. V shed 7 bases and J 6 bases; nucleotides not matched to a gene: 7. The variable domain in full, completed from reference TRBV2 and TRBJ1-2, reads EPEVTQTPSHQVTQMGQEVILRCVPISNHLYFYWYRQILGQKVEFLVSFYNNEISEKSEIFDDQFSVERPDGSNFTLKIRSTKLEDSAMYFCASTGTGVNGYTFGSGTRLTVV.

In its sample, this clonotype was seen many times. The chain combines TRBV7-2 with TRBJ2-5; TRBD1 agrees at 9 bases. The V segment lost 6 bases and the J segment 5 bases; nucleotides outside the gene matches: 4. This CDR3 is 13 amino acids long. Germline lookup yields CDR1 SGHTA and CDR2 FQGNSA. As DNA, the CDR3 is TGTGCCAGCAGACAGGGGGCGCGTGAGACCCAGTACTTC. Its protein is CASRQGARETQYF.